This T cell receptor (beta chain) was sequenced in a study of T-cell memory formation after mild COVID-19. This clonotype came up many times. In TCRdb, the 5' RACE reads were re-called with MiXCR into one record per CDR3 protein. The sample lists 200,000 to 250,000 distinct CDR3 sequences, over 15% seen once, with 2% to 2.5% in the top ten. CDR3 length: 13 amino acids. V lost 7 bases and J 7 bases, leaving 15 bases between the germline ends. This TCR was sampled from an adult woman who had mild COVID-19 (a few samples of this study predate the infection). Cell type and time point are not known. The sequenced sample was PBMCs or a T cell subset sorted from them (not recorded which). This chain links TRBV12-3 or TRBV12-4 with TRBJ2-3; D unresolved. The CDR3 is CASIQALGNTQYF. CDR3 DNA sequence: TGTGCCAGCATCCAGGCCTTGGGGAATACGCAGTATTTT.